The rows below give T cell receptor beta chains drawn from one sample of a study of human T cells and chemical hapten exposure. TCRdb called the RACE reads again in MiXCR, with one record for every CDR3 protein. Of 100,000 or so distinct CDR3 sequences in the sample, about 10% are singletons; the top ten hold around 2.3%. The sequencing here drew on whole blood, taken in connection with sensitization to the hapten diphenylcyclopropenone (DPC). These receptors were collected from a middle-aged man with alopecia areata. Some clones in this sample may be carry-over from other donors' samples. Each CDR3 is given with its conserved first and last residue. A D gene is named only where the DNA matches it firmly. Only some rows state a clone size, as once, few, many or a class for expanded clones.

clone size	J gene	CDR3 length	V gene	D gene	CDR3 protein	CDR3 DNA
many	TRBJ1-1	14	TRBV4-3	-	CASSQERRNTEAFF	TGCGCCAGCAGCCAAGAGCGAAGGAACACTGAAGCTTTCTTT
-	TRBJ1-4	14	TRBV6-2/TRBV6-3	-	CASSYRGANEKLFF	TGTGCCAGCAGTTATCGAGGAGCAAATGAAAAACTGTTTTTT
-	TRBJ1-2	18	TRBV7-9	TRBD1	CASSLTIQGALGYYGYTF	TGTGCCAGCAGCCTTACGATACAGGGGGCATTGGGATATTATGGCTACACCTTC
few	TRBJ2-1	17	TRBV28	TRBD2	CASPPSRGGRADNEQFF	TGTGCCAGCCCGCCCTCCCGGGGTGGGAGGGCCGACAATGAGCAGTTCTTC
-	TRBJ2-1	13	TRBV5-4	-	CASSLVRDQEQFF	TGTGCCAGCAGCTTGGTGAGGGATCAGGAGCAGTTCTTC
few	TRBJ2-3	19	TRBV4-1	TRBD2	CASSIGIAGGGSSTDTQYF	TGCGCCAGCAGCATCGGTATAGCGGGAGGTGGGTCTAGCACAGATACGCAGTATTTT
many	TRBJ2-3	14	TRBV25-1	-	CASSEFHSTDTQYF	TGTGCCAGCAGTGAATTTCATAGCACAGATACGCAGTATTTT
-	TRBJ2-3	15	TRBV12-3/TRBV12-4	-	CASSPSYEGSDTQYF	TGTGCCAGCAGTCCGAGTTATGAGGGTTCAGATACGCAGTATTTT
few	TRBJ2-3	20	TRBV7-8	TRBD2	CASSLGRGTRRDGWWHTQYF	TGTGCCAGCAGCTTGGGAAGGGGGACTAGAAGGGATGGATGGTGGCATACGCAGTATTTT
few	TRBJ2-3	15	TRBV7-9	-	CASSGGGHSTDTQYF	TGTGCCAGCAGCGGCGGGGGACATAGCACAGATACGCAGTATTTT
-	TRBJ2-7	14	TRBV6-2/TRBV6-3	TRBD2	CASTQGLAGGEQYF	TGTGCCAGCACCCAGGGACTAGCGGGAGGCGAGCAGTACTTC
-	TRBJ1-1	14	TRBV7-8	TRBD1	CASSSRQGRAEAFF	TGTGCCAGCAGCTCACGACAGGGACGGGCTGAAGCTTTCTTT
-	TRBJ1-6	14	TRBV19	-	CASTFDIGISPLHF	TGTGCCAGTACTTTCGACATCGGTATTTCACCCCTCCACTTT
few	TRBJ2-5	12	TRBV4-2	-	CASSRGTETQYF	TGTGCCAGCAGCCGGGGGACGGAGACCCAGTACTTC
few	TRBJ2-3	16	TRBV6-5	TRBD2	CASSYSLAGGTDTQYF	TGTGCCAGCAGTTACTCCTTAGCGGGAGGGACAGATACGCAGTATTTT
few	TRBJ2-2	17	TRBV7-2	-	CASSLGGSRMNTGELFF	TGTGCCAGCAGCTTAGGGGGTTCCCGGATGAACACCGGGGAGCTGTTTTTT
-	TRBJ1-4	16	TRBV6-2/TRBV6-3	-	CASSYSSGATNERLFF	TGTGCCAGCAGTTACTCTTCGGGAGCAACTAATGAAAGACTGTTTTTT
-	TRBJ2-1	14	TRBV29-1	TRBD2	CSVESGTRGGEQFF	TGCAGCGTGGAATCCGGGACTAGGGGGGGGGAGCAGTTCTTC